A selection of T cell receptor beta chains follows, all from one sample in a study of breast tumors, draining lymph nodes, adjacent tissues. TCRdb independently ran MiXCR on the multiplex PCR reads; one entry per CDR3 protein. The sample consists of 85,000 to 120,000 distinct CDR3 sequences, about 29% of them appearing once. Material: axillary lymph node tissue. Receptors originate from a female donor with breast cancer. Some clones in this sample may be carry-over from other donors' samples. CDR3s include the opening cysteine and the closing phenylalanine or tryptophan. D genes are given only for firm matches. The size of a clone is reported for some rows only, either as once, few or many, or as a class for expanded clones.

d_call | j_call | v_call | clone_size | cdr3_nt | cdr3_aa
TRBD1 | TRBJ1-2 | TRBV6-7 | many | TGTGCCAGCTCGCACAGGGGTTGTGGCTACACCTTC | CASSHRGCGYTF
TRBD1 | TRBJ2-7 | TRBV7-3 | once | TGTGCCAGCAGCTCCCCACGGGACAGGGGTTACGAGCAGTACTTC | CASSSPRDRGYEQYF
TRBD2 | TRBJ2-5 | TRBV29-1 | - | TGCAGCGTGAGGACTAGCGGCCAAGAGACCCAGTACTTC | CSVRTSGQETQYF
- | TRBJ2-5 | TRBV30 | many | TGTGCCTGGAGTGTTTGGACTTTACAAGAGACCCAGTACTTC | CAWSVWTLQETQYF
- | TRBJ2-1 | TRBV7-9 | - | TGTGCCAGCAGCCCAACGCCTAGCTCCTACAATGGGCAGTCCTTC | CASSPTPSSYNGQSF
- | TRBJ2-2 | TRBV6-1 | - | TGTGCCAGCAGTCCCGGGACTCTAAAAAAGGGAAGGGGGGACGCCGGGGAGCTGTTTTTT | CASSPGTLKKGRGDAGELFF
TRBD1 | TRBJ1-1 | TRBV7-3 | few | TGTGCCAGCAGCCCCCGGGGGACAGGGGGCGGATTGAACACTGAAGCTTTCTTT | CASSPRGTGGGLNTEAFF
- | TRBJ2-3 | TRBV11-2 | many | TGTGCCAGCAGCTTTTATTTGGGGGCTCGCACAGATACGCAGTATTTT | CASSFYLGARTDTQYF
- | TRBJ2-3 | TRBV7-9 | many | TGTGCCAGCAGCTTAGTGGCTGCAGGGGTCACAGATACGCAGTATTTT | CASSLVAAGVTDTQYF
- | TRBJ1-2 | TRBV3-1 | - | TGTGCCAGCAGGGGGACTGCCCTTGCCTATGGCCACACCTTC | CASRGTALAYGHTF
- | TRBJ2-3 | TRBV29-1 | many | TGCAGCGTAGGGGACATTCCTAGCACAGATACGCAGTATTTT | CSVGDIPSTDTQYF
TRBD1 | TRBJ2-5 | TRBV11-2 | - | TGTGCCAGCAGCTTAGCCGGGACAGCAGGGACCCAGTACTTC | CASSLAGTAGTQYF
- | TRBJ1-1 | TRBV2 | many | TGTGCCAGGGAATGGAACACTGAAGCTTTCTTT | CAREWNTEAFF
- | TRBJ2-1 | TRBV7-2 | many | TGTGCCAGCAGCTCGTATCGGGCGCTCTACAATGAGCAGTTCTTC | CASSSYRALYNEQFF
- | TRBJ2-7 | TRBV12-5 | many | TGTGCTAGTGGTTTGCCGCCCCCCTACGAGCAGTACTTC | CASGLPPPYEQYF
- | TRBJ2-3 | TRBV9 | - | TGTGCCACCAGCGTGGGCACCTGGGGCACAGATACGCAGTACTTT | CATSVGTWGTDTQYF
TRBD2 | TRBJ2-1 | TRBV6-5 | many | TGTGCCAGTAGAGGACTAGCGGGAAACAATGAGCAGTTCTTC | CASRGLAGNNEQFF
- | TRBJ2-1 | TRBV20-1 | - | TGCAGTGTCGGACCGGCGGACTACAATGAGCAGTTCTTC | CSVGPADYNEQFF
TRBD1 | TRBJ1-2 | TRBV12-3/TRBV12-4 | many | TGTGCCAGCACCGAGACAGGGTTGGGAGGCTACACCTTC | CASTETGLGGYTF
- | TRBJ1-5 | TRBV30 | many | TGTGCCTGGAGTCATCCCAATCAGCCCCAGCATTTT | CAWSHPNQPQHF
- | TRBJ2-6 | TRBV6-2/TRBV6-3 | many | TGTGCCAGCAGCCCCGACATGCTCTCTGGGGCCAACGTCCTGACTTTC | CASSPDMLSGANVLTF